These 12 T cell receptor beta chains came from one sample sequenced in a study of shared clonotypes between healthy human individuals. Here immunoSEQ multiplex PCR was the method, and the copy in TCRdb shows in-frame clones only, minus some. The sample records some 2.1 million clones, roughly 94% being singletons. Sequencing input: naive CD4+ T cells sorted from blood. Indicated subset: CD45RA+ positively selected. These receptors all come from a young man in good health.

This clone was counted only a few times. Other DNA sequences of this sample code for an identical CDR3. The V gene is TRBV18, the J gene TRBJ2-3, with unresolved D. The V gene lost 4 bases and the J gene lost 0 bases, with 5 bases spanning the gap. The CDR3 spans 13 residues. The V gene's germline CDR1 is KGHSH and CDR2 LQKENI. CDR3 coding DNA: TGTGCCAGCTCACTTACAAGCACAGATACGCAGTATTTT. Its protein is CASSLTSTDTQYF.

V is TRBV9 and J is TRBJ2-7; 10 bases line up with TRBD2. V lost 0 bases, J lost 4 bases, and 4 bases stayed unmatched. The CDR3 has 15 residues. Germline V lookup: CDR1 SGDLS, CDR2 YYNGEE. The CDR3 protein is CASSVGGSGGYEQYF. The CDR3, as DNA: TGTGCCAGCAGCGTAGGAGGTAGCGGGGGGTACGAGCAGTACTTC.

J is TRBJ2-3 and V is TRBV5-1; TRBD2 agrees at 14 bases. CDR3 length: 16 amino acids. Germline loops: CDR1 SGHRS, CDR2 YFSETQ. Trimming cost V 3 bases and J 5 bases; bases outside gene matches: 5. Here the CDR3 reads CASSSGLAGAGDTQYF. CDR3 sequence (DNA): TGCGCCAGCAGCTCGGGACTAGCGGGGGCGGGAGATACGCAGTATTTT.

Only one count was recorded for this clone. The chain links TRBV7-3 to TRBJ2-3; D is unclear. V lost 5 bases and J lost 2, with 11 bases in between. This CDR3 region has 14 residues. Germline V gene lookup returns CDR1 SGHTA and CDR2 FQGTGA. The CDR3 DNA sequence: TGTGCCAGCAGCCCCGCACGCGTCACAGATACGCAGTATTTT. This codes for CASSPARVTDTQYF.

The CDR3 here is CASSLEASPSSYEQYF. The DNA for the CDR3 is TGCGCCAGCAGCTTGGAGGCCTCTCCGAGCTCCTACGAGCAGTACTTC. The gene calls are TRBV5-1 and TRBJ2-7; D is uncertain. With 0 bases removed from V and 0 bases from J, the gap between germline ends came to 13 bases. This CDR3 comprises 16 residues. Germline V gene lookup returns CDR1 SGHRS and CDR2 YFSETQ.

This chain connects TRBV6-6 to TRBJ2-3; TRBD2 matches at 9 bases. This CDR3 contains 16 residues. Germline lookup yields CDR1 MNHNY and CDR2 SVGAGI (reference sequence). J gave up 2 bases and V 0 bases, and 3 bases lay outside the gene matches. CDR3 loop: CASSYSERGVTDTQYF. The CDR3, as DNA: TGTGCCAGCAGTTACTCTGAGCGGGGGGTCACAGATACGCAGTATTTT.

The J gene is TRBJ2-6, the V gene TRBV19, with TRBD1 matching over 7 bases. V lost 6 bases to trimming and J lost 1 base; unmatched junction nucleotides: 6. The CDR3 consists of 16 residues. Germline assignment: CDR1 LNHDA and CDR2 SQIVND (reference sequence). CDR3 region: CASSKTGESGANVLTF. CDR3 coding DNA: TGTGCCAGTAGCAAAACAGGGGAATCTGGGGCCAACGTCCTGACTTTC. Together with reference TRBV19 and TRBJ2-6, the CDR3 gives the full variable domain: DGGITQSPKYLFRKEGQNVTLSCEQNLNHDAMYWYRQDPGQGLRLIYYSQIVNDFQKGDIAEGYSVSREKKESFPLTVTSAQKNPTAFYLCASSKTGESGANVLTFGAGSRLTVL.

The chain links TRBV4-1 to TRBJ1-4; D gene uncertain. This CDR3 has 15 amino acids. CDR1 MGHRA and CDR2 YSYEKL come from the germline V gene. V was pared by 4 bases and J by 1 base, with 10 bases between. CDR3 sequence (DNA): TGCGCCAGCAGCCCAATGGGTTTAACTAATGAAAAACTGTTTTTT. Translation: CASSPMGLTNEKLFF.

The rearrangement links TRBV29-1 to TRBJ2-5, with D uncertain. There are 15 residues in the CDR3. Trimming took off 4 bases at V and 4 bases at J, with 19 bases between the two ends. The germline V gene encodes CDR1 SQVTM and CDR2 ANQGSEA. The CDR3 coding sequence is TGCAGCGTTGGTTTAAGGACCAGCGAGCGAGAGACCCAGTACTTC. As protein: CSVGLRTSERETQYF.

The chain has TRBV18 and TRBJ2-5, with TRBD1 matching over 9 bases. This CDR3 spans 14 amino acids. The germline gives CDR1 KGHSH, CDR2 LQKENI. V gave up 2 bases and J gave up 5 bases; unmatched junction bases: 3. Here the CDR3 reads CASSPTGGRETQYF. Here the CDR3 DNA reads TGTGCCAGCTCACCAACAGGGGGCCGGGAGACCCAGTACTTC. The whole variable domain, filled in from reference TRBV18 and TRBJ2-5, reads NAGVMQNPRHLVRRRGQEARLRCSPMKGHSHVYWYRQLPEEGLKFMVYLQKENIIDESGMPKERFSAEFPKEGPSILRIQQVVRGDSAAYFCASSPTGGRETQYFGPGTRLLVL.

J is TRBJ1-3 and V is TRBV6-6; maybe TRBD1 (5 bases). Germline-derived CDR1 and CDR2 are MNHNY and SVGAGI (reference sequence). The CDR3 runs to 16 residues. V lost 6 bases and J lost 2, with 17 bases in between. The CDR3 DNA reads TGTGCCAGCAGCGGCCTCGGGACCGGGCCTGGAAACACCATATATTTT. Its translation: CASSGLGTGPGNTIYF.

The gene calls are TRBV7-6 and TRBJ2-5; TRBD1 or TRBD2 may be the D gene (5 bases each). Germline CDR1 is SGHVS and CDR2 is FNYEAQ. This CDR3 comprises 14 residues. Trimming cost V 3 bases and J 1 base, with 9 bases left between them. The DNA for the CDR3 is TGTGCCAGCAGCTTTCCGGGGACCCAAGAGACCCAGTACTTC. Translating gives CASSFPGTQETQYF.